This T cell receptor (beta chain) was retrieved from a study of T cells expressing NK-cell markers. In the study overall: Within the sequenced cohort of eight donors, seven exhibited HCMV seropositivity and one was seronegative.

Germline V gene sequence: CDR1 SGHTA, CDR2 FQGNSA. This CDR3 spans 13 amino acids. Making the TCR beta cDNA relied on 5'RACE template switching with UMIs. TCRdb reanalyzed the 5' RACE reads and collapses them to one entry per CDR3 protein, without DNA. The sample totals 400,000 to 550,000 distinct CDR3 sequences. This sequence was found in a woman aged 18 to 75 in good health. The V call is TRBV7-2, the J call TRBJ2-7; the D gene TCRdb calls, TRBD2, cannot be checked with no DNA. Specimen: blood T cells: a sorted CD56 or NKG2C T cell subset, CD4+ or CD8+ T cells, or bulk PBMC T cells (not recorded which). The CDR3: CASSLGLAYEQYF. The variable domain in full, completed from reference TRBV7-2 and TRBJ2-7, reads GAGVSQSPSNKVTEKGKDVELRCDPISGHTALYWYRQSLGQGLEFLIYFQGNSAPDKSGLPSDRFSAERTGGSVSTLTIQRTQQEDSAVYLCASSLGLAYEQYFGPGTRLTVT.